These 27 T cell receptor beta chains were sequenced from one sample in a study of cytomegalovirus exposure and HLA in healthy donors. Profiling relied on immunoSEQ multiplex PCR, and the TCRdb table lists in-frame clones only, not all of them. The sample shows about 280,000 clones, over 75% of them seen only once. Sequencing was performed on PBMCs. Receptors originate from a woman aged 18-29 years in good health and CMV-seronegative.

This chain joins TRBV28 and TRBJ2-4; D perhaps matches TRBD2 (6 bases). The CDR3 is 15 amino acids. The germline gives CDR1 MDHEN, CDR2 SYDVKM. Trimming removed 5 bases at V and 1 base at J, with 12 bases between. CDR3 loop: CASSPGLKAKNIQYF. The CDR3 nucleotides are TGTGCCAGCAGTCCGGGACTGAAGGCCAAAAACATTCAGTACTTC.

The CDR3 DNA follows: TGTGCCAGCAGTCCCCTGGGACTAGCGGGAGAAGGTTCTGGGGCCAACGTCCTGACTTTC. Its protein product is CASSPLGLAGEGSGANVLTF. This chain links TRBV28 with TRBJ2-6, with 14 bases aligning to TRBD2. Per the germline V gene, CDR1 is MDHEN and CDR2 is SYDVKM. Trimming cost V 5 bases and J 1 base; bases outside gene matches: 10. This CDR3 spans 20 amino acids.

The chain combines TRBV30 with TRBJ2-1, with D perhaps matching TRBD2 (5 bases). This CDR3 is 14 amino acids long. Trimming stripped 2 bases from V and 7 bases from J, with 15 bases between. The V gene's germline CDR1 is GTSNPN and CDR2 SVGIG (reference sequence). The CDR3 bases are TGTGCCTGGAGTCTGAGGGTTGTCAGGAATGAGCAGTTCTTC. This sequence encodes CAWSLRVVRNEQFF. Drawing the rest from reference TRBV30 and TRBJ2-1, the complete variable domain is SQTIHQWPATLVQPVGSPLSLECTVEGTSNPNLYWYRQAAGRGLQLLFYSVGIGQISSEVPQNLSASRPQDRQFILSSKKLLLSDSGFYLCAWSLRVVRNEQFFGPGTRLTVL.

This clone was observed once. This chain joins TRBV6-5 and TRBJ1-1; possible D gene TRBD1, 6 bases. The CDR3 is 16 residues long. Germline values: CDR1 MNHEY, CDR2 SVGAGI. Trimming pared 0 bases from V and 5 bases from J, leaving 16 bases between. CDR3 sequence reads: CASSYSITGPSTEAFF. CDR3 DNA: TGTGCCAGCAGTTACTCGATAACAGGGCCTTCGACTGAAGCTTTCTTT.

This clone appeared a single time. The chain carries TRBV9 and TRBJ2-1; 7 bases agree with TRBD1. Germline V gene sequence: CDR1 SGDLS, CDR2 YYNGEE. The CDR3 runs to 13 residues. V shed 4 bases and J 9 bases; nucleotides not matched to a gene: 7. CDR3 region: CASSLGQTVEQFF. The DNA for the CDR3 is TGTGCCAGCAGCCTGGGACAGACCGTTGAGCAGTTCTTC.

The chain combines TRBV28 with TRBJ2-1; tentatively, D is TRBD2 (5 bases). Germline V gene sequence: CDR1 MDHEN, CDR2 SYDVKM. CDR3 length equals 13 residues. Trimming left V 10 bases short and J 0 bases short, with 10 bases between. CDR3 DNA sequence: TGTGCCACCATGGACTTCTCCTACAATGAGCAGTTCTTC. Translating gives CATMDFSYNEQFF.

The chain employs TRBV7-9 and TRBJ2-7; 10 bases are shared with TRBD1. V dropped 5 bases and J dropped 5; count of bases not matched to a gene: 9. Germline CDR1 is SEHNR and CDR2 is FQNEAQ (reference sequence). The length of the CDR3 is 15 residues. The CDR3 DNA reads TGTGCCAGCAGCCCTTCCGGGACAGGGGAAAACGAGCAGTACTTC. Encoded protein: CASSPSGTGENEQYF.

The J gene is TRBJ1-1, the V gene TRBV11-3; D is unclear. V was clipped by 2 bases and J by 5 bases, with 9 bases between them. The CDR3 sequence is 13 residues long. CDR1 is SGHNT and CDR2 is YENEEA in the germline V gene. In DNA form, the CDR3 reads TGTGCCAGCAGCTTACAGGTTGGAACTGAAGCTTTCTTT. Translation: CASSLQVGTEAFF. The entire variable domain, with the rest obtained from reference TRBV11-3 and TRBJ1-1, is as follows: EAGVVQSPRYKIIEKKQPVAFWCNPISGHNTLYWYLQNLGQGPELLIRYENEEAVDDSQLPKDRFSAERLKGVDSTLKIQPAELGDSAVYLCASSLQVGTEAFFGQGTRLTVV.

Only a few counts were recorded for this clone. The J gene is TRBJ2-7, the V gene TRBV19; TRBD2 aligns across 8 bases. Germline trimming cut 5 bases from V and 7 bases from J; bases unmatched to any gene: 10. This CDR3 contains 14 residues. The germline CDR1 and CDR2 sequences are LNHDA and SQIVND (reference sequence). The CDR3, as DNA: TGTGCCAGTAGTTCACCAAGCGGGAGTCGTGAGCAGTACTTC. This sequence encodes CASSSPSGSREQYF.

The rearrangement links TRBV19 to TRBJ2-3; D perhaps matches TRBD1 (6 bases). Germline loops: CDR1 LNHDA, CDR2 SQIVND (reference sequence). The CDR3 extends over 16 amino acids. The germline V and J ends were trimmed by 4 bases and 1 base, with 15 bases remaining between them. Written as DNA, the CDR3 is TGTGCCAGTAGTACCCCGGGGACATTAGGCACAGATACGCAGTATTTT. It codes for CASSTPGTLGTDTQYF.

The CDR3 sequence: CAIRGTKPNTGELFF. In nucleotides, the CDR3 is TGTGCCATCAGGGGGACTAAGCCGAACACCGGGGAGCTGTTTTTT. The rearrangement joins TRBV10-3 to TRBJ2-2; 7 bases line up with TRBD2. There are 15 residues in the CDR3. Trimming cost V 6 bases and J 0 bases; bases outside gene matches: 4. Germline assignment: CDR1 ENHRY and CDR2 SYGVKD.

V usage is TRBV6-5 and J usage is TRBJ1-5, with D possibly being TRBD1 (6 bases). The CDR3 extends over 13 amino acids. Germline CDR1 is MNHEY and CDR2 is SVGAGI. The germline V and J ends were trimmed by 10 bases and 3 bases, with 13 bases remaining between them. CDR3 sequence reads: CATCVGANQPQHF. The CDR3 DNA reads TGTGCCACCTGCGTGGGGGCCAATCAGCCCCAGCATTTT.

The chain is built from TRBV2 and TRBJ1-2; 7 bases match TRBD1. The CDR3 sequence is 14 residues long. CDR1 SNHLY and CDR2 FYNNEI come from the germline V gene. J gave up 4 bases and V 4 bases, and 6 bases lay outside the gene matches. The CDR3 nucleotides read TGTGCCAGCAGTGCATGGCGGGACAGCTATGGCTACACCTTC. Amino acid sequence: CASSAWRDSYGYTF.

The chain recombines TRBV10-3 with TRBJ2-1; D gene unclear. V was shortened by 3 bases and J by 5 bases, with 11 bases between the two germline ends. The V gene's germline CDR1 is ENHRY and CDR2 SYGVKD. This CDR3 is built from 14 residues. CDR3 loop: CAISDYEVNNEQFF. The CDR3 nucleotides are TGTGCCATCAGTGATTATGAGGTAAACAATGAGCAGTTCTTC.

The chain has TRBV2 and TRBJ2-7; D remains unclear. V was trimmed by 6 bases and J by 0 bases, leaving 6 bases between them. CDR1 and CDR2 from the germline V gene are SNHLY and FYNNEI. The CDR3 has 12 residues. The CDR3 bases are TGTGCCAGCAGACAATACTCCTACGAGCAGTACTTC. Protein: CASRQYSYEQYF.

V is TRBV11-3 and J is TRBJ2-7, with 7 bases matching TRBD2. V lost 2 bases and J lost 3; bases outside the gene matches: 7. From germline, CDR1 is SGHNT and CDR2 YENEEA. This CDR3 spans 15 amino acids. The CDR3 reads CASSLSSGALYEQYF. The CDR3 region has the DNA TGTGCCAGCAGCTTAAGCAGCGGGGCACTCTACGAGCAGTACTTC.

This clone was seen a single time. The chain recombines TRBV4-2 with TRBJ2-2; possible D gene TRBD2, 6 bases. The CDR3 runs to 15 residues. Germline V CDR1 and CDR2: LGHNA, YNFKEQ. V lost 0 bases and J lost 6, with 11 bases in between. The CDR3 nucleotides are TGTGCCAGCAGCCAAGATCCACTAGCTGCCGGGGAGCTGTTTTTT. As protein: CASSQDPLAAGELFF.

The chain's CDR3 is CASSQTGFEPQHF. CDR3 bases: TGTGCCAGCAGTCAGACAGGTTTCGAGCCCCAGCATTTT. The chain recombines TRBV6-5 with TRBJ1-5, with D possibly TRBD1 on 6 matching bases. The CDR3 has 13 amino acids. V dropped 5 bases and J dropped 8 bases, with 13 bases sitting between them. The germline CDR1 and CDR2 sequences are MNHEY and SVGAGI.

This clone turned up a few times. V is TRBV7-2 and J is TRBJ1-5; maybe TRBD1 (6 bases). This CDR3 is built from 14 residues. Trimming took 4 bases from V and 5 from J, leaving 12 bases between them. CDR1 is SGHTA and CDR2 is FQGNSA in the germline V gene. In DNA, the CDR3 is TGTGCCAGCAGCTACAAACAGGGAGATCAGCCCCAGCATTTT. It is translated as CASSYKQGDQPQHF.

The V and J genes are TRBV10-2 and TRBJ2-1; the match to TRBD2 covers 14 bases. This CDR3 has 14 amino acids. The germline CDR1 and CDR2 sequences are WSHSY and SAAADI. J lost 5 bases, V lost 8 bases, and 2 bases had no gene match. CDR3: CASLGLAGDNEQFF. The DNA of the CDR3 is TGCGCCAGCTTGGGACTAGCGGGAGACAATGAGCAGTTCTTC.

V usage is TRBV27 and J usage is TRBJ2-7, with TRBD2 matching over 12 bases. This CDR3 comprises 18 residues. Looked up from germline, CDR1 is MNHEY and CDR2 is SMNVEV (reference sequence). After removal of 4 bases from V and 4 bases from J, the junction contained 14 bases not matched to a gene. CDR3 coding DNA: TGTGCCAGCAGTTCGGCTACTAGCGGGAGGCCCGAAGGTTACGAGCAGTACTTC. Encoded protein: CASSSATSGRPEGYEQYF.

The CDR3: CASSRRATSWNNEQYF. DNA of the CDR3: TGTGCCAGCAGCCGAAGGGCGACTAGCTGGAACAACGAGCAGTACTTC. The chain couples TRBV7-2 to TRBJ2-7; 7 bases match TRBD2. There are 16 residues in the CDR3. V lost 5 bases and J lost 5; bases outside the gene matches: 15. CDR1 and CDR2 (germline): SGHTA, FQGNSA.

This clone was picked up a small number of times. This rearrangement joins TRBV14 to TRBJ1-3; D ambiguous. The CDR3 spans 13 residues. Per germline, CDR1 SGHDN and CDR2 FVKESK. V was pared by 1 base and J by 1 base, with 2 bases between. CDR3 DNA: TGTGCCAGCAGCCAAGTATCTGGAAACACCATATATTTT. Its translation is CASSQVSGNTIYF.

The rearrangement joins TRBV5-8 to TRBJ1-2; D is possibly TRBD1 (5 bases). Trimming cost V 5 bases and J 4 bases, with 12 bases left between them. This CDR3 comprises 13 residues. Per the germline V gene, CDR1 is SGHTS and CDR2 is YDEGEE. The CDR3, as DNA: TGTGCCAGCAGTCCAGGGAAATCCTATGGCTACACCTTC. It encodes CASSPGKSYGYTF. Drawing the rest from reference TRBV5-8 and TRBJ1-2, the complete variable domain is EAGVTQSPTHLIKTRGQQATLRCSPISGHTSVYWYQQALGLGLQFLLWYDEGEERNRGNFPPRFSGRQFPNYSSELNVNALELEDSALYLCASSPGKSYGYTFGSGTRLTVV.

The chain is built from TRBV18 and TRBJ1-3; D call uncertain. The CDR3 is 14 amino acids. The germline V gene encodes CDR1 KGHSH and CDR2 LQKENI. V gave up 8 bases and J gave up 0 bases, with 11 bases separating them. Written as DNA, the CDR3 is TGTGCCAGCGCGACTGGGAGCTCTGGAAACACCATATATTTT. Encoded protein: CASATGSSGNTIYF.

The V call is TRBV7-8, the J call TRBJ2-3, with 8 nucleotides matching TRBD1. CDR3 length: 17 amino acids. Germline trimming cut 6 bases from V and 7 bases from J; bases unmatched to any gene: 18. Germline loops: CDR1 SGHVS, CDR2 FQNEAQ. The chain's CDR3 is CASRVHSGTGELNTQYF. The CDR3 nucleotides are TGTGCCAGCAGGGTACACTCCGGGACAGGAGAGCTGAATACGCAGTATTTT.

The V call is TRBV28, the J call TRBJ1-2, with unresolved D. Germline V gene sequence: CDR1 MDHEN, CDR2 SYDVKM. Trimming pared 6 bases from V and 2 bases from J, leaving 16 bases between. The CDR3 is 15 amino acids. The CDR3 is CASSLLRTGNYGYTF. The CDR3 DNA reads TGTGCCAGCAGCCTCCTACGGACGGGGAACTATGGCTACACCTTC.